A selection of T cell receptor beta chains follows, all from one sample in a study of CD8 T cells in ankylosing spondylitis. TCRdb redid the calling of the 5' RACE reads with MiXCR, one entry per CDR3 protein. Of a few hundred thousand distinct CDR3 sequences detected, roughly a quarter appear once; the ten largest clones hold less than 0.75%. Sequencing input: blood, either unsorted or a sorted T cell fraction (not recorded which). The source of these receptors is a male donor with ankylosing spondylitis or in good health (not recorded which). Both conserved end residues are part of each CDR3. The D gene is left open where the match is weak. Clone sizes are given selectively: once, few, many, or a class where the clone is expanded.

CDR3 protein	CDR3 DNA	D gene	V gene	clone size	J gene
CASRPGGAWFVDEQYF	TGTGCCAGCAGACCAGGGGGCGCTTGGTTCGTCGACGAGCAGTACTTC	TRBD1	TRBV12-3/TRBV12-4	few	TRBJ2-7
CASSGRRGNQPQHF	TGTGCCAGCAGTGGACGGCGGGGCAATCAGCCCCAGCATTTT	-	TRBV6-1	-	TRBJ1-5
CASRGDRWVTDTQYF	TGTGCCAGCAGGGGGGATAGATGGGTCACAGATACGCAGTATTTT	-	TRBV6-1	many	TRBJ2-3
CSARGDSNTEAFF	TGCAGCGCCAGAGGGGACAGTAACACTGAAGCTTTCTTT	TRBD1	TRBV29-1	many	TRBJ1-1
CAIKGYSGANVLTF	TGTGCCATCAAGGGCTACTCTGGGGCCAACGTCCTGACTTTC	-	TRBV10-3	-	TRBJ2-6
CSANRLAGGRDTQYF	TGCAGTGCTAACAGATTAGCGGGGGGCAGGGATACGCAGTATTTT	TRBD2	TRBV20-1	few	TRBJ2-3
CASSARDRSTWEQYF	TGTGCCAGCAGTGCCCGGGACAGGTCCACGTGGGAGCAGTACTTC	TRBD1	TRBV6-1	few	TRBJ2-7
CASSLYGVLQETQYF	TGTGCCAGCAGCTTATACGGCGTCCTCCAAGAGACCCAGTACTTC	-	TRBV11-2	few	TRBJ2-5
CSAKPTGRVFDEQYF	TGCAGTGCTAAACCGACAGGGAGGGTGTTCGACGAGCAGTACTTC	-	TRBV20-1	-	TRBJ2-7
CASSFTGSDYEQYF	TGTGCCAGCTCGTTCACAGGGTCTGACTACGAGCAGTACTTC	-	TRBV18	many	TRBJ2-7
CSAPSGTEQYF	TGCAGTGCCCCCTCAGGTACCGAGCAGTACTTC	-	TRBV20-1	-	TRBJ2-7
CSAPFGGRKHF	TGCAGTGCTCCCTTTGGGGGACGTAAGCATTTT	-	TRBV20-1	-	TRBJ1-5
CASSQVGVAQYF	TGTGCCAGCAGCCAAGTCGGAGTTGCGCAGTATTTT	-	TRBV3-1	many	TRBJ2-3
CAIRTGAANYGYTF	TGTGCCATACGGACAGGGGCCGCTAACTATGGCTACACCTTC	TRBD1	TRBV6-1	many	TRBJ1-2
CASSGRQVVTAFF	TGTGCCAGCAGTGGACGACAGGTTGTTACAGCTTTCTTT	-	TRBV6-1	few	TRBJ1-1
CASSLGVEGRPSEQFF	TGTGCCAGCAGCTTAGGTGTGGAAGGGCGACCCTCGGAGCAGTTCTTC	-	TRBV7-2	few	TRBJ2-1
CAIRTSGVDF	TGTGCCATCAGGACTAGCGGGGTGGACTTC	TRBD2	TRBV10-3	many	TRBJ2-5
CASSSDSSYGYTF	TGTGCCAGCAGTTCGGACAGCTCTTATGGCTACACCTTC	-	TRBV12-3/TRBV12-4	few	TRBJ1-2
CSATAGPRGWTQYF	TGCAGTGCTACGGCCGGGCCCCGTGGGTGGACCCAGTACTTC	-	TRBV20-1	few	TRBJ2-5
CSARGSRASDTQYF	TGCAGTGCTAGAGGATCCAGGGCCTCCGATACGCAGTATTTT	-	TRBV20-1	-	TRBJ2-3
CASSGYTGELFF	TGCGCCAGCTCGGGATATACCGGGGAGCTGTTTTTT	-	TRBV10-1	many	TRBJ2-2
CASSQRDGAYEQYF	TGCGCCAGCAGCCAACGGGACGGAGCCTACGAGCAGTACTTC	-	TRBV4-1	few	TRBJ2-7
CASSQGGTSYNEQFF	TGCGCCAGCAGCCAAGGAGGAACATCCTACAATGAGCAGTTCTTC	-	TRBV4-1	many	TRBJ2-1
CAIRGGVYEQYF	TGTGCCATCAGGGGGGGCGTCTACGAGCAGTACTTC	-	TRBV10-3	few	TRBJ2-7
CASSLTSGTGGYEQYF	TGTGCCAGCAGCTTAACGTCGGGGACAGGGGGATACGAGCAGTACTTC	TRBD1	TRBV11-2	-	TRBJ2-7
CSARDPGGSTEAFF	TGCAGTGCTAGAGATCCGGGGGGAAGCACTGAAGCTTTCTTT	-	TRBV20-1	-	TRBJ1-1
CASSAGYRRDTQYF	TGTGCCAGCAGCGCAGGGTACCGCAGAGATACGCAGTATTTT	-	TRBV7-9	-	TRBJ2-3